The entry below gives a single TCR beta chain sequence along with its context. What it recognizes is unknown. The entry originates in a study of T cell responses to AZD1222 COVID-19 vaccine. Whole-study results and caveats: Spike as a whole was targeted by vaccine-associated CD4 TCRs, dominant at 160-218 and 743-854.

Profiling relied on immunoSEQ multiplex PCR, and the TCRdb table lists in-frame clones only, not all of them. Among 200,000 to 300,000 clones listed, 93% were seen once. V was pared by 0 bases and J by 5 bases, with 9 bases of the junction left unmatched. This CDR3 spans 16 amino acids. CDR1 and CDR2 from the germline V gene are SGHDT and YYEEEE. The rearrangement links TRBV5-6 to TRBJ2-3; 7 nucleotides line up with TRBD1. The sequences come from peripheral blood, collected on day 0 of AZD1222 vaccination. This TCR derives from an adult in good health. The DNA of the CDR3 is TGTGCCAGCAGCTTGGCTGGGGGACAGCTCCGAGATACGCAGTATTTT. As protein: CASSLAGGQLRDTQYF.